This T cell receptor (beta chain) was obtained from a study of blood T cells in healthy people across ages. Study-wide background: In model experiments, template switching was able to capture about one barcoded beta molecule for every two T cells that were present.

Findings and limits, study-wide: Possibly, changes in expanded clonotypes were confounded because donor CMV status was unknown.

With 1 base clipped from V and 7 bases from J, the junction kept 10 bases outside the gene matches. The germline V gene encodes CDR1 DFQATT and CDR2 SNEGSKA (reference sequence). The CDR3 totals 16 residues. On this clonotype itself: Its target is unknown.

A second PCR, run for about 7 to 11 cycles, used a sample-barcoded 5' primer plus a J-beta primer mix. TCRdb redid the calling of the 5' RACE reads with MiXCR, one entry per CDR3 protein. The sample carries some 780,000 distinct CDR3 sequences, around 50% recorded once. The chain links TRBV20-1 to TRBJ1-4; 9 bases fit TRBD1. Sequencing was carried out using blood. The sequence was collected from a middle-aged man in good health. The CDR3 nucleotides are TGCAGTGCTAGAGGTACCTCCGGGACAGGGTTTGAAAAACTGTTTTTT. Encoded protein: CSARGTSGTGFEKLFF.